This T cell receptor beta chain was recovered during a study of cytomegalovirus exposure and HLA in healthy donors. Study conclusions and caveats: Most CMV-associated TCR beta chains were later found to appear HLA-restricted. Most TCR sequences were seen very rarely across donors, but some public TCRs occurred in many. As confirmed in vitro, a few CMV-associated chains were specific for CMV antigens. The study designated fewer than 200 TCR beta chains cytomegalovirus-associated.

Germline loops: CDR1 SGHTA, CDR2 FQGNSA. There are 15 residues in the CDR3. As to this clone: What it binds is not known. One end of the junction fails to match germline, which may point to a read error.

The PCR used 60 Vbeta and 13 Jbeta primers. TCRdb keeps only in-frame clones here, not all; method: immunoSEQ multiplex PCR. The sample includes a few hundred thousand clones, approximately 78% of them seen just once. This clonotype was obtained from a man younger than 45 in good health and CMV-seronegative. Material: PBMCs. The chain carries TRBV7-2 and TRBJ2-6, with D maybe TRBD1 (6 bases). Here the CDR3 reads CASSQQGSGASVLTF. For the CDR3, the DNA is TGTGCCAGCAGCCAACAGGGATCTGGGGCCAGCGTCCTGACTTTC. The complete variable domain, with remaining parts taken from reference TRBV7-2 and TRBJ2-6, reads GAGVSQSPSNKVTEKGKDVELRCDPISGHTALYWYRQSLGQGLEFLIYFQGNSAPDKSGLPSDRFSAERTGGSVSTLTIQRTQQEDSAVYLCASSQQGSGASVLTFGAGSRLTVL.